Below, 17 T cell receptor beta chains from the same sample are listed, as sequenced in a study of T cell responses to AZD1222 COVID-19 vaccine. Using immunoSEQ multiplex PCR, the repertoire was profiled, and TCRdb retains in-frame clones only, with some absent. The data contain about 140,000 clones, 85% to 95% of them singletons. Sequences were derived from peripheral blood, sampled on day 0 of AZD1222 vaccination. The receptors were sampled from an adult in good health.

The chain uses TRBV7-2 and TRBJ1-3; tentative D call: TRBD1 (6 bases). Germline CDR1 is SGHTA and CDR2 is FQGNSA. This CDR3 comprises 15 residues. Between the trimmed V and J ends, which lost 5 bases and 2 bases, there was a span of 13 bases. CDR3: CASSPIGGAGNTIYF. The CDR3 DNA sequence: TGTGCCAGCAGCCCCATCGGGGGCGCTGGAAACACCATATATTTT.

This clone turned up a few times. The chain has TRBV7-2 and TRBJ1-3, with D unclear. Germline assignment: CDR1 SGHTA and CDR2 FQGNSA. Trimming removed 3 bases from V and 0 bases from J, with 3 bases in between. The CDR3 runs 13 residues. The DNA for the CDR3 is TGTGCCAGCAGCTTGGGCTCTGGAAACACCATATATTTT. Translating gives CASSLGSGNTIYF.

The chain has TRBV6-6 and TRBJ1-6; D is undetermined. The CDR3 consists of 14 residues. Trimming removed 2 bases from V and 6 bases from J, with 8 bases in between. Germline CDR1 reads MNHNY; CDR2 reads SVGAGI (reference sequence). The CDR3 nucleotides read TGTGCCAGCAGTTACGCCCGGGGTAATTCACCCCTCCACTTT. Protein product: CASSYARGNSPLHF.

This chain uses TRBV6-1 with TRBJ2-2, with 7 bases lining up with TRBD2. Looked up from germline, CDR1 is MNHNS and CDR2 is SASEGT. The ends lost 2 bases at V and 7 bases at J; junction bases unmatched: 4. The CDR3 loop spans 14 amino acids. DNA for the CDR3: TGTGCCAGCAGTGAATGGGAGGGGATCGGGGAGCTGTTTTTT. This sequence encodes CASSEWEGIGELFF.

The rearrangement uses TRBV7-2 and TRBJ1-5; 10 bases line up with TRBD1. The CDR3 length is 16 residues. J gave up 0 bases and V 5 bases, and 4 bases lay outside the gene matches. CDR1 and CDR2 (germline): SGHTA, FQGNSA. CDR3 amino acids: CASSPGQGYSNQPQHF. The CDR3 DNA sequence: TGTGCCAGCAGCCCGGGACAGGGGTATAGCAATCAGCCCCAGCATTTT.

The gene calls are TRBV7-8 and TRBJ2-1, with 15 positions matching TRBD2. V lost 3 bases to trimming and J lost 2 bases; unmatched junction nucleotides: 5. In germline, CDR1 is SGHVS, CDR2 FQNEAQ. The CDR3 has 18 amino acids. The CDR3 DNA reads as TGTGCCAGCAGCTTCGGACTAGCGGGAGGGCCTCCCTACAATGAGCAGTTCTTC. This codes for CASSFGLAGGPPYNEQFF.

The chain is built from TRBV6-1 and TRBJ1-5; the D is unclear. The CDR3 is made up of 17 amino acids. CDR1 is MNHNS, CDR2 SASEGT, per germline. Deletions cut 2 bases from V and 0 bases from J, with 14 bases between. CDR3 loop: CASSEPVFGSSNQPQHF. CDR3 in DNA: TGTGCCAGCAGTGAACCCGTGTTTGGCAGTAGCAATCAGCCCCAGCATTTT.

This clone was counted between two and nine times. This chain links TRBV5-1 with TRBJ2-7; 16 bases fit TRBD2. Germline CDR1 reads SGHRS; CDR2 reads YFSETQ. The CDR3 runs to 18 residues. The trim removed 4 bases at V and 6 bases at J, leaving 13 bases unmatched. This chain's CDR3 is CASSLAGTSGRGLGEQYF. In DNA form, the CDR3 reads TGCGCCAGCAGCCTAGCAGGGACTAGCGGGAGGGGACTTGGCGAGCAGTACTTC.

The chain combines TRBV27 with TRBJ2-2; no firm D call. Germline CDR1 MNHEY, CDR2 SMNVEV (reference sequence). The CDR3 consists of 17 residues. V was pared by 6 bases and J by 2 bases, with 19 bases between. DNA of the CDR3: TGTGCCAGCAGCTTACGAGTAGGGTTGGAAAACACCGGGGAGCTGTTTTTT. Translation gives CASSLRVGLENTGELFF.

The chain is built from TRBV19 and TRBJ2-7; D uncertain. CDR1 is LNHDA, CDR2 SQIVND, per germline (reference sequence). The germline V and J ends were trimmed by 2 bases and 4 bases, with 9 bases remaining between them. There are 13 residues in the CDR3. The CDR3 coding sequence is TGTGCCAGTAGTATACAGGACCCTTACGAGCAGTACTTC. Translated: CASSIQDPYEQYF. The full variable domain, with the rest looked up from reference TRBV19 and TRBJ2-7, is DGGITQSPKYLFRKEGQNVTLSCEQNLNHDAMYWYRQDPGQGLRLIYYSQIVNDFQKGDIAEGYSVSREKKESFPLTVTSAQKNPTAFYLCASSIQDPYEQYFGPGTRLTVT.

The chain uses TRBV29-1 and TRBJ1-2; D call uncertain. Germline CDR1 is SQVTM and CDR2 is ANQGSEA. This CDR3 is 13 amino acids long. Trimming stripped 6 bases from V and 4 bases from J, with 15 bases between. The CDR3 nucleotides read TGCAGCGTCGCTATGGGTGTAGGCTATGGCTACACCTTC. This codes for CSVAMGVGYGYTF.

CDR3 DNA: TGTGCCAGCAGCCCATCTGGGTATGGCTACACCTTC. The encoded protein is CASSPSGYGYTF. V gene TRBV5-5 combines with J gene TRBJ1-2; no definite D call. The CDR3 runs to 12 residues. CDR1 is SGHKS, CDR2 YYEKEE, per germline (reference sequence). Trimming shortened V by 4 bases and J by 5 bases, and 9 bases separated the two germline ends.

This chain links TRBV4-1 with TRBJ2-7; TRBD2 might be the D (5 bases). V was shortened by 1 base and J by 0 bases, with 10 bases between the two germline ends. Germline loops: CDR1 MGHRA, CDR2 YSYEKL. The CDR3 runs 15 residues. CDR3 protein: CASSQVTGSSYEQYF. DNA for the CDR3: TGCGCCAGCAGCCAAGTCACGGGGAGCTCCTACGAGCAGTACTTC.

The chain carries TRBV6-5 and TRBJ2-7, with D unclear. CDR3 length equals 13 residues. Trimming pared 6 bases from V and 2 bases from J, leaving 11 bases between. Germline V CDR1 and CDR2: MNHEY, SVGAGI. The CDR3 protein is CASRGGTTYEQYF. Written as DNA, the CDR3 is TGTGCCAGCAGGGGCGGCACTACCTACGAGCAGTACTTC.

This clone has only one observation. The rearrangement links TRBV5-4 to TRBJ2-3, with 8 bases lining up with TRBD2. CDR1 and CDR2 from the germline V gene are SGHNT and YYREEE (reference sequence). Trimming removed 2 bases from V and 1 base from J; junction bases left unmatched: 9. The CDR3 is 17 amino acids. CDR3: CASSLRRGGRGTDTQYF. In nucleotides, the CDR3 is TGTGCCAGCAGCTTACGACGGGGGGGCCGGGGCACAGATACGCAGTATTTT.

The rearrangement joins TRBV11-2 to TRBJ1-1; D remains ambiguous. The CDR3 runs to 14 residues. Per germline, CDR1 SGHAT and CDR2 FQNNGV. The V end was cut by 0 bases, the J end by 2 bases, with 7 bases between. CDR3 bases: TGTGCCAGCAGCTTAGATATCTATAACACTGAAGCTTTCTTT. This codes for CASSLDIYNTEAFF.

The V and J genes are TRBV3-1 (or the pseudogene TRBV3-2) and TRBJ2-7; TRBD1 aligns across 8 bases. This CDR3 has 14 amino acids. With V trimmed by 1 base and J by 4 bases, 3 bases remained unmatched. Germline CDR1 and CDR2: LGHDT and YNNKEL (reference sequence). CDR3 loop: CASSQVQGVYEQYF. CDR3 sequence (DNA): TGTGCCAGCAGCCAAGTACAGGGGGTGTACGAGCAGTACTTC.